The 21 T cell receptor beta chains below were found in one sample sequenced in a study of blood T cell repertoires in COVID-19. The method was immunoSEQ multiplex PCR; TCRdb's version includes in-frame clones alone and lacks a portion of them. The table records some 13,000 clones, 65% to 85% of them present only once. The specimen was peripheral blood. The receptors here all came from a human donor in a cohort sampled during active COVID-19.

The V and J genes are TRBV7-3 and TRBJ2-1, with 8 nucleotides matching TRBD1. CDR1 and CDR2 from the germline V gene are SGHTA and FQGTGA. V was pared by 3 bases and J by 8 bases, with 0 bases of the junction left unmatched. The CDR3 covers 12 residues. CDR3 in amino acids: CASSLTGDEQFF. The CDR3, as DNA: TGTGCCAGCAGCTTGACAGGGGATGAGCAGTTCTTC.

The chain links TRBV13 to TRBJ1-1; 7 bases are a match to TRBD1. Trimming removed 5 bases from V and 4 bases from J; junction bases left unmatched: 10. The CDR3 is made up of 15 amino acids. Per the germline V gene, CDR1 is PRHDT and CDR2 is FYEKMQ (reference sequence). In DNA form, the CDR3 reads TGTGCCAGCAGCCCAAGACGACAGGGAGCCACTGAAGCTTTCTTT. This gives the protein CASSPRRQGATEAFF.

The V gene is TRBV27, the J gene TRBJ1-6; D unresolved. The CDR3 is 15 residues long. V lost 7 bases, J lost 6 bases, and 16 bases lay in between. CDR1 and CDR2 from the germline V gene are MNHEY and SMNVEV (reference sequence). Here the CDR3 DNA reads TGTGCCAGCACCCCGAGGATAGAGATTAATTCACCCCTCCACTTT. Translating gives CASTPRIEINSPLHF.

The chain employs TRBV4-1 and TRBJ2-1; D is undetermined. Between the trimmed V and J ends, which lost 0 bases and 7 bases, there was a span of 10 bases. The germline V gene encodes CDR1 MGHRA and CDR2 YSYEKL. The length of the CDR3 is 14 residues. The CDR3 DNA reads as TGCGCCAGCAGCCAAGATAGGAGTGGGAATGAGCAGTTCTTC. Its protein product is CASSQDRSGNEQFF.

The V and J genes are TRBV4-1 and TRBJ2-7; D is perhaps TRBD1 (6 bases). Trimming left V 1 base short and J 4 bases short, with 11 bases between. The CDR3 is made up of 14 amino acids. Germline-derived CDR1 and CDR2 are MGHRA and YSYEKL. CDR3 residues: CASSQVTRGYEQYF. For the CDR3, the DNA is TGCGCCAGCAGCCAAGTAACCAGGGGATACGAGCAGTACTTC.

This clone was picked up a small number of times. The rearrangement joins TRBV27 to TRBJ2-7, with TRBD2 identical over 7 bases. The junction had 3 bases not matched to a gene; V was cut back by 4 bases and J by 3 bases. CDR3 length equals 13 residues. The germline V gene encodes CDR1 MNHEY and CDR2 SMNVEV (reference sequence). CDR3 region: CASSSGTNYEQYF. CDR3 nucleotides: TGTGCCAGCAGTTCCGGGACTAACTACGAGCAGTACTTC.

CDR3 DNA sequence: TGTGCCAGCAGCTTATTACTAGAGGGCGAGCAGTACTTC. Protein sequence: CASSLLLEGEQYF. The chain has TRBV11-2 and TRBJ2-7; possible D gene TRBD2, 5 bases. With 2 bases removed from V and 6 bases from J, the gap between germline ends came to 11 bases. Per the germline V gene, CDR1 is SGHAT and CDR2 is FQNNGV. CDR3 size: 13 residues.

The chain couples TRBV6-5 to TRBJ1-5; D gene ambiguous. This CDR3 region has 13 residues. Trimming removed 0 bases at V and 7 bases at J, with 7 bases between. Germline assignment: CDR1 MNHEY and CDR2 SVGAGI. CDR3 DNA: TGTGCCAGCAGTTACTCGTCCCTACAGCCCCAGCATTTT. This encodes CASSYSSLQPQHF.

J is TRBJ1-2 and V is TRBV28; D is possibly TRBD1 (5 bases). CDR1 is MDHEN and CDR2 is SYDVKM in the germline V gene. The V and J ends lost 7 bases and 6 bases respectively, with 18 bases between them. This CDR3 has 14 residues. CDR3 coding DNA: TGTGCCAGCATAATTGGGTCAGGGAGGGATGGCTACACCTTC. It encodes CASIIGSGRDGYTF.

This chain uses TRBV4-3 with TRBJ2-1; 11 nucleotides line up with TRBD2. The length of the CDR3 is 16 residues. CDR1 and CDR2 (germline): LGHNA, YSLEER. V gave up 8 bases and J gave up 7 bases; unmatched junction bases: 13. The CDR3 here is CASLPTGTSGSNEQFF. CDR3 nucleotide sequence: TGCGCCAGCCTCCCCACTGGAACTAGCGGGAGTAATGAGCAGTTCTTC.

The chain couples TRBV6-1 to TRBJ2-6, with a weak D call TRBD2 (5 bases). Germline lookup yields CDR1 MNHNS and CDR2 SASEGT. The V and J ends lost 2 bases and 2 bases respectively, with 10 bases between them. CDR3 size: 16 residues. The CDR3 nucleotides read TGTGCCAGCAGTGAAAGAGGGCTTGCTGGGGCCAACGTCCTGACTTTC. Translating it yields CASSERGLAGANVLTF.

V is TRBV6-5 and J is TRBJ1-5; D might be TRBD1 (5 bases). The CDR3 runs 13 residues. Looked up from germline, CDR1 is MNHEY and CDR2 is SVGAGI. The V and J ends lost 2 bases and 5 bases respectively, with 7 bases between them. CDR3 loop: CASSYTRDQPQHF. CDR3 in DNA: TGTGCCAGCAGTTACACCAGGGATCAGCCCCAGCATTTT.

The chain links TRBV3-1 (or the pseudogene TRBV3-2) to TRBJ2-7; 7 bases are a match to TRBD1. The trim removed 2 bases at V and 0 bases at J, leaving 4 bases unmatched. CDR1 and CDR2 from the germline V gene are LGHDT and YNNKEL (reference sequence). This CDR3 has 15 amino acids. In DNA, the CDR3 is TGTGCCAGCAGCCAAAGGGGGCTTTCCTCCTACGAGCAGTACTTC. Translated, it gives CASSQRGLSSYEQYF.

The gene calls are TRBV5-8 and TRBJ1-4; D unclear. In germline, CDR1 is SGHTS, CDR2 YDEGEE. The CDR3 totals 16 residues. Trimming left V 4 bases short and J 7 bases short, with 20 bases between. The CDR3 reads CASSRAWSASGEKLFF. CDR3 DNA: TGTGCCAGCAGCCGAGCATGGTCAGCGTCCGGTGAAAAACTGTTTTTT.

The DNA of the CDR3 is TGTGCCAGCAGTTCCCCAGGAAAAGGGGACACCGGGGAGCTGTTTTTT. This gives the protein CASSSPGKGDTGELFF. The J gene is TRBJ2-2, the V gene TRBV28; D might be TRBD1 (5 bases). The CDR3 contains 16 residues. Germline V CDR1 and CDR2: MDHEN, SYDVKM. V dropped 4 bases and J dropped 3 bases, with 15 bases sitting between them.

This clone was detected ten times or more. The chain uses TRBV6-5 and TRBJ2-7, with D maybe TRBD1 (6 bases). Between the trimmed V and J ends, which lost 4 bases and 6 bases, there was a span of 10 bases. Looked up from germline, CDR1 is MNHEY and CDR2 is SVGAGI. CDR3 length equals 12 residues. As DNA, the CDR3 is TGTGCCAGCAGTTCCCAGGGGACCGAGCAGTACTTC. Its translation: CASSSQGTEQYF.

Only a few counts were recorded for this clone. Other nucleotide sequences from this sample produce the same CDR3. The chain's CDR3 is CASSPGGNTEAFF. DNA for the CDR3: TGTGCCAGCAGTCCCGGGGGGAACACTGAAGCTTTCTTT. The chain has TRBV27 and TRBJ1-1; tentatively, D is TRBD1 (5 bases). V was pared by 5 bases and J by 1 base, with 8 bases between. CDR1 MNHEY and CDR2 SMNVEV come from the germline V gene (reference sequence). The CDR3 extends over 13 amino acids.

The chain links TRBV25-1 to TRBJ2-7; 9 bases match TRBD2. This CDR3 has 17 residues. After removal of 3 bases from V and 0 bases from J, the junction contained 9 bases not matched to a gene. Germline V CDR1 and CDR2: MGHDK, SYGVNS. The CDR3 here is CASSDPGTSWGSYEQYF. CDR3 nucleotides: TGTGCCAGCAGTGATCCCGGGACTAGCTGGGGCTCCTACGAGCAGTACTTC.

This chain links TRBV5-1 with TRBJ2-3, with TRBD2 matching 12 bases. CDR1 and CDR2 from the germline V gene are SGHRS and YFSETQ. After removal of 4 bases from V and 0 bases from J, the junction contained 21 bases not matched to a gene. This CDR3 has 22 amino acids. CDR3 sequence: CASSGTAFRFPGLAGSTDTQYF. The CDR3 bases are TGCGCCAGCAGCGGGACGGCCTTTCGTTTTCCCGGACTAGCGGGAAGCACAGATACGCAGTATTTT. Based on the CDR3 plus reference TRBV5-1 and TRBJ2-3, the full variable domain is KAGVTQTPRYLIKTRGQQVTLSCSPISGHRSVSWYQQTPGQGLQFLFEYFSETQRNKGNFPGRFSGRQFSNSRSEMNVSTLELGDSALYLCASSGTAFRFPGLAGSTDTQYFGPGTRLTVL.

V and J are TRBV18 and TRBJ2-2, with D unclear. CDR3 length: 14 residues. The germline V and J ends were trimmed by 6 bases and 7 bases, with 15 bases remaining between them. Germline CDR1 and CDR2: KGHSH and LQKENI. CDR3 protein: CASSPTEIYGELFF. The DNA of the CDR3 is TGTGCCAGCTCTCCTACAGAGATTTACGGGGAGCTGTTTTTT.

The chain combines TRBV7-3 with TRBJ2-3; TRBD1 agrees at 7 bases. Germline V lookup: CDR1 SGHTA, CDR2 FQGTGA. The CDR3 extends over 13 amino acids. Trimming at V came to 5 bases and at J to 4 bases, leaving 3 bases not matched to a gene. The CDR3 sequence is CASSLGTADTQYF. CDR3 sequence (DNA): TGTGCCAGCAGCCTGGGGACAGCAGATACGCAGTATTTT. The full variable domain, in which reference TRBV7-3 and TRBJ2-3 provide the parts outside the CDR3, is GAGVSQTPSNKVTEKGKYVELRCDPISGHTALYWYRQSLGQGPEFLIYFQGTGAADDSGLPNDRFFAVRPEGSVSTLKIQRTERGDSAVYLCASSLGTADTQYFGPGTRLTVL.